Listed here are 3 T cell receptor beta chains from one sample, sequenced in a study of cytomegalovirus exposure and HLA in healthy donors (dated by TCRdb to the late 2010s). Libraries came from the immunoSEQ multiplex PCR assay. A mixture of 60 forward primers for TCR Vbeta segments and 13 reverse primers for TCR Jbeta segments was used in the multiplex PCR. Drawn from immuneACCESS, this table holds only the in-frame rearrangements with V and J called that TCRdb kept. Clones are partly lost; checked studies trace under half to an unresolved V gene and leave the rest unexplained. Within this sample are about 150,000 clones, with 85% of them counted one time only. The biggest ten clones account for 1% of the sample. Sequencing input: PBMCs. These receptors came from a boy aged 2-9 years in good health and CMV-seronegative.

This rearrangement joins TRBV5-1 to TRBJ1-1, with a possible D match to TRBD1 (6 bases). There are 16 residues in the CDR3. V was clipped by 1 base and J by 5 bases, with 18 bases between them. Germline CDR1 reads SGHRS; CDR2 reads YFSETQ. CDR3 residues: CASSLWGRTVGTEAFF. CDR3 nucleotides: TGCGCCAGCAGCTTGTGGGGGCGGACTGTCGGGACTGAAGCTTTCTTT.

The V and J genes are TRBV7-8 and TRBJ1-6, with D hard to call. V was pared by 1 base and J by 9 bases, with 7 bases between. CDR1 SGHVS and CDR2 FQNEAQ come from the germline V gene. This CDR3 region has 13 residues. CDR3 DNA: TGTGCCAGCAGCTTAGATGGAGGTTCACCCCTCCACTTT. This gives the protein CASSLDGGSPLHF. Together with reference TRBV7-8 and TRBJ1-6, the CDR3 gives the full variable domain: GAGVSQSPRYKVAKRGQDVALRCDPISGHVSLFWYQQALGQGPEFLTYFQNEAQLDKSGLPSDRFFAERPEGSVSTLKIQRTQQEDSAVYLCASSLDGGSPLHFGNGTRLTVT.

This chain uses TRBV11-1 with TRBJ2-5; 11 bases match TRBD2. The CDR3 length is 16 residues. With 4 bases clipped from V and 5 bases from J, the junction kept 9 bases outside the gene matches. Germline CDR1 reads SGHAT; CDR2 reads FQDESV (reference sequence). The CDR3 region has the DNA TGTGCCAGCAGCTCTATAGCGGGGGGGCTGCGGGAGACCCAGTACTTC. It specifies CASSSIAGGLRETQYF. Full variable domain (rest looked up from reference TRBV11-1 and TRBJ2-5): EAEVAQSPRYKITEKSQAVAFWCDPISGHATLYWYRQILGQGPELLVQFQDESVVDDSQLPKDRFSAERLKGVDSTLKIQPAELGDSAMYLCASSSIAGGLRETQYFGPGTRLLVL.